Shown below are 16 T cell receptor beta chains from a single sample sequenced in a study of T cell repertoires in cytomegalovirus infection. A single record per CDR3 protein comes from TCRdb applying MiXCR to the reads. The data hold around 440,000 distinct CDR3 sequences, with around 10% observed a single time. Sequenced: PBMCs. All receptors come from a human donor in good health (CMV status not recorded). Some clones in this sample may be carry-over from other donors' samples.

In its sample, this clonotype was seen a few times. The chain is built from TRBV7-9 and TRBJ1-4; D unclear. Germline assignment: CDR1 SEHNR and CDR2 FQNEAQ (reference sequence). Trimming pared 2 bases from V and 7 bases from J, leaving 8 bases between. The CDR3 has 13 amino acids. The CDR3 DNA reads TGTGCCAGCAGCTTAAATCGGGCTGAAAAACTGTTTTTT. This codes for CASSLNRAEKLFF.

This clonotype was observed many times. The V gene is TRBV7-9, the J gene TRBJ2-3; D is uncertain. The germline CDR1 and CDR2 sequences are SEHNR and FQNEAQ (reference sequence). Between the trimmed V and J ends, which lost 1 base and 4 bases, there was a span of 6 bases. CDR3 length equals 13 residues. Here the CDR3 reads CASSLGAPDTQYF. The CDR3 DNA sequence: TGTGCCAGCAGCTTAGGTGCCCCAGATACGCAGTATTTT.

The table lists this clonotype with many counts. V usage is TRBV7-9 and J usage is TRBJ1-1; no clear D. This CDR3 comprises 14 residues. Trimming cost V 3 bases and J 2 bases, with 10 bases left between them. The V gene's germline CDR1 is SEHNR and CDR2 FQNEAQ (reference sequence). The CDR3 region is CASSFGGVNTEAFF. The CDR3 DNA reads as TGTGCCAGCAGCTTCGGAGGTGTTAACACTGAAGCTTTCTTT.

This clonotype has at least ten counts. The chain employs TRBV20-1 and TRBJ1-4; D is undetermined. From germline, CDR1 is DFQATT and CDR2 SNEGSKA (reference sequence). Trimming stripped 7 bases from V and 8 bases from J, with 11 bases between. CDR3 length: 11 residues. This CDR3 is CSVRKQEKLFF. CDR3 bases: TGCAGTGTCCGCAAACAGGAAAAACTGTTTTTT.

This clonotype was counted many times. The chain carries TRBV5-1 and TRBJ1-1, with a weak D call TRBD1 (5 bases). The length of the CDR3 is 15 residues. Germline values: CDR1 SGHRS, CDR2 YFSETQ. The germline V and J ends were trimmed by 1 base and 4 bases, with 14 bases remaining between them. The CDR3 nucleotides are TGCGCCAGCAGCTTGACCGCAGGGAGTGGCACTGAAGCTTTCTTT. Encoded protein: CASSLTAGSGTEAFF.

As concerns this clonotype: One end of the junction does not line up with germline, which may come from a read error. The chain employs TRBV6-5 and TRBJ2-7; D unclear. The CDR3 has 13 residues. The germline CDR1 and CDR2 sequences are MNHEY and SVGAGI. The CDR3 bases are TGTGCCAGCAGCGAATACCTCTCCTTCGAGCAGTACTTC. Translation gives CASSEYLSFEQYF.

This clonotype came up a few times. The chain joins TRBV2 to TRBJ1-1; maybe TRBD1 (6 bases). Trimming took 4 bases from V and 2 from J, leaving 14 bases between them. CDR1 and CDR2 (germline): SNHLY, FYNNEI. The CDR3 length is 15 residues. This CDR3 is CASSVAGGLNTEAFF. The CDR3 nucleotides are TGTGCCAGCAGTGTCGCGGGGGGCCTTAACACTGAAGCTTTCTTT.

This clonotype came up many times. This rearrangement joins TRBV5-1 to TRBJ2-2; TRBD2 is a possible D gene (6 bases). V shed 0 bases and J shed 4 bases, with 10 bases lying between them. CDR3 length: 15 amino acids. Germline lookup yields CDR1 SGHRS and CDR2 YFSETQ. The CDR3 loop reads CASSLGGTPTGELFF. DNA of the CDR3: TGCGCCAGCAGCTTGGGCGGGACCCCCACCGGGGAGCTGTTTTTT.

A single count supports this clonotype. The chain's CDR3 is CASSIVAYGYTF. CDR3 sequence (DNA): TGTGCCAGTAGTATAGTCGCGTATGGCTACACCTTC. The chain combines TRBV19 with TRBJ1-2, with D hard to call. V lost 1 base to trimming and J lost 5 bases, with 5 bases between them. The CDR3 spans 12 residues. In germline, CDR1 is LNHDA, CDR2 SQIVND (reference sequence).

This clonotype was observed a handful of times. The V and J genes are TRBV2 and TRBJ1-1, with a possible D match to TRBD1 (5 bases). The germline gives CDR1 SNHLY, CDR2 FYNNEI. Trimming left V 1 base short and J 3 bases short, with 9 bases between. The CDR3 length is 14 residues. CDR3 bases: TGTGCCAGCAGTGAAGGGGGGGGGGACACTGAAGCTTTCTTT. Protein: CASSEGGGDTEAFF.

The sample holds many counts of this clonotype. The chain is built from TRBV12-3 or TRBV12-4 and TRBJ2-1; TRBD2 matches at 12 bases. The CDR3 spans 15 residues. The J segment lost 8 bases and the V segment lost 6 bases, leaving 8 bases of the junction unmatched. The CDR3 protein is CASRLSSGGADEQFF. CDR3 nucleotide sequence: TGTGCCAGCAGACTATCTAGCGGGGGGGCAGATGAGCAGTTCTTC.

The V and J genes are TRBV20-1 and TRBJ2-5, with TRBD1 as a possible D gene (6 bases). V was cut by 1 base and J by 1 base, with 7 bases left in between. There are 13 residues in the CDR3. Looked up from germline, CDR1 is DFQATT and CDR2 is SNEGSKA (reference sequence). For the CDR3, the DNA is TGCAGTGCTAGAGTGGACAGCCAAGAGACCCAGTACTTC. Translated: CSARVDSQETQYF.

This clonotype has at least ten counts. The chain joins TRBV28 to TRBJ2-7; the match to TRBD2 covers 7 bases. The CDR3 covers 17 residues. CDR1 and CDR2 from the germline V gene are MDHEN and SYDVKM. Trimming removed 6 bases from V and 2 bases from J; junction bases left unmatched: 16. CDR3 nucleotide sequence: TGTGCCAGCAGCCCCTCCGGCGGGAGCCCCGGGGCCTACGAGCAGTACTTC. This gives the protein CASSPSGGSPGAYEQYF.

This clonotype appeared many times. The chain carries TRBV7-8 and TRBJ1-2; no reliable D call. The V end lost 6 bases, the J end lost 4 bases, and 18 bases lay between the germline ends. CDR3 size: 15 residues. The germline gives CDR1 SGHVS, CDR2 FQNEAQ. The chain's CDR3 is CASSPVAASPYGYTF. Written as DNA, the CDR3 is TGTGCCAGCAGTCCCGTGGCGGCCTCCCCCTATGGCTACACCTTC.

This clonotype was recorded many times. The chain employs TRBV7-8 and TRBJ2-1, with TRBD2 matching over 7 bases. The J segment lost 8 bases and the V segment lost 8 bases, leaving 3 bases of the junction unmatched. Germline-derived CDR1 and CDR2 are SGHVS and FQNEAQ. The CDR3 totals 11 residues. CDR3 sequence reads: CASGAGYEQFF. The CDR3 DNA is TGTGCCAGCGGAGCGGGATATGAGCAGTTCTTC.

This clonotype has just a few counts. V usage is TRBV15 and J usage is TRBJ2-7, with D perhaps TRBD2 (6 bases). This CDR3 is 15 amino acids long. From germline, CDR1 is LNHNV and CDR2 YYDKDF (reference sequence). The V and J ends lost 3 bases and 3 bases respectively, with 15 bases between them. Here the CDR3 DNA reads TGTGCCACCAGCAGGGGCACGGTGCGGGGCTACGAGCAGTACTTC. It codes for CATSRGTVRGYEQYF.